The entry that follows covers one T cell receptor beta chain sequence. Its antigen is as yet unknown. The CDR3 is made up of 15 amino acids. V shed 0 bases and J 5 bases; nucleotides not matched to a gene: 3. From germline, CDR1 is LGHDT and CDR2 YNNKEL (reference sequence). Sequencing was performed with immunoSEQ multiplex PCR; in TCRdb, only in-frame clones are kept and a portion is missing. Here the sample spans fewer than 55,000 clones, under 85% being singletons. These data come from a study of T cell responses to AZD1222 COVID-19 vaccine. Overall study findings and caveats: At baseline, just six AZD1222 recipients tested seropositive. Spike-wide coverage was observed for vaccine-associated CD4 TCRs, with dominant responses at 160-218 and 743-854. When two AZD1222 doses had been given, Spike-specific TCR breadth and depth rose. Donors in the cohort were predominantly white British and more often female, and clonal diversity was possibly underestimated.

The specimen was peripheral blood, collected on day 0 of MenACWY control vaccination. The clonotype was recovered from an adult in good health. This chain joins TRBV3-1 (or the pseudogene TRBV3-2) and TRBJ2-3; 9 bases align to TRBD2. As DNA, the CDR3 is TGTGCCAGCAGCCAAGAGCGGGGGGGCAGAGATACGCAGTATTTT. Protein sequence: CASSQERGGRDTQYF.